The 17 T cell receptor beta chains reported below all come from one sample, sequenced in a study of long-term antiretroviral therapy in people with HIV. Version v3.0 of the immunoSEQ assay was performed at survey level. Libraries were prepared by immunoSEQ multiplex PCR; TCRdb keeps only in-frame clonotypes and omits some of them. Of under 20,000 clones listed, about 94% are singletons. The sample here was unsorted PBMCs, taken nearly 6.5 years after starting antiretroviral therapy. The receptor set was obtained from a woman between 50 and 59 years old with HIV.

The chain uses TRBV27 and TRBJ2-1; D is ambiguous. Germline assignment: CDR1 MNHEY and CDR2 SMNVEV (reference sequence). The CDR3 contains 13 residues. V shed 5 bases and J shed 7 bases, with 12 bases lying between them. The CDR3 DNA follows: TGTGCCAGCAGTCCACTTAGTCGGAATGAGCAGTTCTTC. Translation: CASSPLSRNEQFF.

The genes are TRBV11-2 and TRBJ2-5; 9 bases map to TRBD1. V gave up 1 base and J gave up 5 bases; unmatched junction bases: 14. Per germline, CDR1 SGHAT and CDR2 FQNNGV. The CDR3 runs 18 residues. CDR3 amino acids: CASSLGGAGTGLRETQYF. In DNA form, the CDR3 reads TGTGCCAGCAGCTTAGGAGGGGCCGGGACAGGGCTGCGGGAGACCCAGTACTTC.

J is TRBJ2-7 and V is TRBV10-3; D might be TRBD2 (5 bases). V lost 7 bases and J lost 2, with 15 bases in between. The CDR3 consists of 14 residues. Germline V gene sequence: CDR1 ENHRY, CDR2 SYGVKD. This CDR3 reads CAITPRRDTYEQYF. The CDR3 coding sequence is TGTGCCATCACCCCTAGACGGGATACCTACGAGCAGTACTTC.

V usage is TRBV11-1 and J usage is TRBJ2-1, with D maybe TRBD1 (7 bases). This CDR3 contains 16 residues. Germline values: CDR1 SGHAT, CDR2 FQDESV (reference sequence). V gave up 5 bases and J gave up 5 bases, with 19 bases separating them. The CDR3 is CASSPWGGTENNEQFF. In nucleotides, the CDR3 is TGTGCCAGCAGCCCCTGGGGCGGGACAGAGAACAATGAGCAGTTCTTC.

J is TRBJ2-7 and V is TRBV5-1, with a possible D match to TRBD1 (5 bases). CDR3 length: 11 residues. Germline assignment: CDR1 SGHRS and CDR2 YFSETQ. V lost 4 bases to trimming and J lost 4 bases, with 6 bases between them. Here the CDR3 reads CASSPGYEQYF. The CDR3 DNA is TGCGCCAGCAGCCCAGGGTACGAGCAGTACTTC.

The table lists this clone with a count of one. V is TRBV5-1 and J is TRBJ2-7, with D uncertain. V shed 4 bases and J shed 1 base, with 6 bases lying between them. Germline-derived CDR1 and CDR2 are SGHRS and YFSETQ. The CDR3 contains 12 residues. The CDR3 DNA reads TGCGCCAGCAGCCCCCCTTCCTACGAGCAGTACTTC. Amino acids: CASSPPSYEQYF.

CDR3 in DNA: TGTGCCAGCAGCTATAATGGGGGTAATCAGCCCCAGCATTTT. Amino acids: CASSYNGGNQPQHF. The chain recombines TRBV5-5 with TRBJ1-5; a weak D match, TRBD1 (5 bases). The V and J ends lost 3 bases and 4 bases respectively, with 11 bases between them. Germline V CDR1 and CDR2: SGHKS, YYEKEE (reference sequence). The CDR3 consists of 14 residues. Drawing the rest from reference TRBV5-5 and TRBJ1-5, the complete variable domain is DAGVTQSPTHLIKTRGQQVTLRCSPISGHKSVSWYQQVLGQGPQFIFQYYEKEERGRGNFPDRFSARQFPNYSSELNVNALLLGDSALYLCASSYNGGNQPQHFGDGTRLSIL.

The V call is TRBV7-3, the J call TRBJ2-5; D is uncertain. CDR3 size: 13 residues. The germline gives CDR1 SGHTA, CDR2 FQGTGA. V gave up 0 bases and J gave up 5 bases, with 7 bases separating them. CDR3 residues: CASSLTAQETQYF. The CDR3 coding sequence is TGTGCCAGCAGCTTAACCGCTCAGGAGACCCAGTACTTC.

The V gene is TRBV7-9, the J gene TRBJ2-7, with TRBD2 identical over 8 bases. V gave up 5 bases and J gave up 3 bases; unmatched junction bases: 6. Germline CDR1 is SEHNR and CDR2 is FQNEAQ (reference sequence). The CDR3 is 14 amino acids. CDR3 amino acids: CASSPGGTNYEQYF. The CDR3 nucleotides read TGTGCCAGCAGCCCGGGGGGGACTAACTACGAGCAGTACTTC.

V usage is TRBV7-2 and J usage is TRBJ1-2; maybe TRBD1 (5 bases). V gave up 1 base and J gave up 6 bases, with 15 bases separating them. CDR1 SGHTA and CDR2 FQGNSA come from the germline V gene. The CDR3 consists of 15 residues. In DNA, the CDR3 is TGTGCCAGCAGCTTAGGACCGGGGGGTTGGGATGGCTACACCTTC. This translates into CASSLGPGGWDGYTF.

This chain joins TRBV7-3 and TRBJ2-5; a weak D match, TRBD1 (5 bases). CDR3 length equals 14 residues. Trimming shortened V by 1 base and J by 2 bases, and 8 bases separated the two germline ends. Germline CDR1 reads SGHTA; CDR2 reads FQGTGA. For the CDR3, the DNA is TGTGCCAGCAGCTTAAATGCAGGGCAAGAGACCCAGTACTTC. Translating it yields CASSLNAGQETQYF.

The chain combines TRBV20-1 with TRBJ2-5, with D hard to call. The CDR3 runs to 11 residues. V was trimmed by 0 bases and J by 5 bases, leaving 4 bases between them. CDR1 is DFQATT and CDR2 is SNEGSKA in the germline V gene (reference sequence). The CDR3 reads CSARDHETQYF. The CDR3 bases are TGCAGTGCTAGAGATCACGAGACCCAGTACTTC.

CDR3 in DNA: TGTGCCAGCAGGGGACAGGGTTCAGATACGCAGTATTTT. This encodes CASRGQGSDTQYF. This chain uses TRBV2 with TRBJ2-3; 9 nucleotides line up with TRBD1. After removal of 6 bases from V and 4 bases from J, the junction contained 2 bases not matched to a gene. The CDR3 is 13 residues long. Germline loops: CDR1 SNHLY, CDR2 FYNNEI.

The gene calls are TRBV7-9 and TRBJ2-3; D unclear. V dropped 8 bases and J dropped 2 bases, with 11 bases sitting between them. Germline CDR1 reads SEHNR; CDR2 reads FQNEAQ (reference sequence). CDR3 length: 13 residues. In nucleotides, the CDR3 is TGTGCCAGCCACCAGCGCCTCACAGATACGCAGTATTTT. The encoded protein is CASHQRLTDTQYF.

CDR3 sequence (DNA): TGTGCCACCAGGAGGGACAGGGATGATTCACCCCTCCACTTT. Translation gives CATRRDRDDSPLHF. The rearrangement links TRBV15 to TRBJ1-6; 9 bases fit TRBD1. The CDR3 is 14 residues long. Germline V gene data show CDR1 as LNHNV and CDR2 as YYDKDF (reference sequence). V was pared by 6 bases and J by 8 bases, with 5 bases of the junction left unmatched. The whole variable domain, filled in from reference TRBV15 and TRBJ1-6, reads DAMVIQNPRYQVTQFGKPVTLSCSQTLNHNVMYWYQQKSSQAPKLLFHYYDKDFNNEADTPDNFQSRRPNTSFCFLDIRSPGLGDTAMYLCATRRDRDDSPLHFGNGTRLTVT.

Here the CDR3 DNA reads TGTGCCAGTAGTATGATCGGGTCTAGTGACGGGGAGCTGTTTTTT. Translating gives CASSMIGSSDGELFF. This sequence joins TRBV19 and TRBJ2-2; D call uncertain. Trimming cost V 3 bases and J 7 bases, with 15 bases left between them. CDR3 size: 15 residues. Germline V gene sequence: CDR1 LNHDA, CDR2 SQIVND (reference sequence).

The rearrangement uses TRBV27 and TRBJ2-7, with 8 bases lining up with TRBD2. Germline V gene sequence: CDR1 MNHEY, CDR2 SMNVEV (reference sequence). This CDR3 contains 14 residues. Unmatched junction bases numbered 7, after V lost 2 bases and J lost 7 bases. The CDR3 loop reads CASSLAGGRPEQYF. The CDR3 nucleotides are TGTGCCAGCAGTTTAGCGGGAGGACGCCCTGAGCAGTACTTC.